The 25 T cell receptor beta chains in this list originate from one sample, sequenced in a study of blood T cell repertoires in COVID-19. Using immunoSEQ multiplex PCR, the repertoire was profiled, and TCRdb retains in-frame clones only, with some absent. The table records fewer than 250,000 clones, less than 85% of them present only once. The sequenced material came from peripheral blood. The receptors shown here come from a woman in her sixties or seventies with active or convalescent COVID-19.

This clone was found a few times. This sequence joins TRBV12-5 and TRBJ2-7, with TRBD2 as a possible D gene (7 bases). Germline V gene data show CDR1 as LGHNT and CDR2 as FRNRAP. This CDR3 region has 15 residues. V was cut by 6 bases and J by 2 bases, with 17 bases left in between. CDR3 nucleotide sequence: TGTGCTAGTGGCCTGGGGCGGGGGCTGACCTACGAGCAGTACTTC. Translated: CASGLGRGLTYEQYF.

The CDR3 region has the DNA TGTGCCAGCAGCTTCGGACAGGGGGCGTTGGGCTACACCTTC. Translation: CASSFGQGALGYTF. The V gene is TRBV7-2, the J gene TRBJ1-2; 11 bases fit TRBD1. This CDR3 comprises 14 residues. Germline loops: CDR1 SGHTA, CDR2 FQGNSA. The ends lost 3 bases at V and 8 bases at J; junction bases unmatched: 5.

CDR3 region: CASGDGTGYYEQYF. CDR3 in DNA: TGCGCCAGCGGAGACGGGACAGGGTACTACGAGCAGTACTTC. The gene calls are TRBV5-1 and TRBJ2-7; 9 nucleotides match TRBD1. With 7 bases clipped from V and 3 bases from J, the junction kept 8 bases outside the gene matches. Germline V lookup: CDR1 SGHRS, CDR2 YFSETQ. CDR3 length: 14 residues.

The CDR3 loop reads CASSRQQGSYEQYF. The CDR3 DNA follows: TGTGCCAGCAGTCGCCAACAGGGATCCTACGAGCAGTACTTC. The chain is built from TRBV7-3 and TRBJ2-7; possible D gene TRBD1, 6 bases. The CDR3 is made up of 14 amino acids. Germline CDR1 and CDR2: SGHTA and FQGTGA. The V gene lost 6 bases and the J gene lost 1 base, with 13 bases spanning the gap.

The rearrangement joins TRBV24-1 to TRBJ2-1, with TRBD2 matching over 8 bases. With 4 bases clipped from V and 15 bases from J, the junction kept 10 bases outside the gene matches. Germline CDR1 is KGHDR and CDR2 is SFDVKD. The CDR3 runs to 13 residues. The CDR3 region is CATSEPGSGKTFF. The CDR3 DNA is TGTGCCACCAGTGAGCCCGGTAGCGGGAAAACGTTCTTC.

V usage is TRBV30 and J usage is TRBJ2-3; 8 bases fit TRBD2. The CDR3 runs 15 residues. Germline V gene lookup returns CDR1 GTSNPN and CDR2 SVGIG (reference sequence). Trimming removed 1 base from V and 0 bases from J; junction bases left unmatched: 3. CDR3 DNA sequence: TGTGCCTGGAGTGCCCTAGCGGGTAGCACAGATACGCAGTATTTT. It yields the protein CAWSALAGSTDTQYF. The whole variable domain, remainder taken from reference TRBV30 and TRBJ2-3, is SQTIHQWPATLVQPVGSPLSLECTVEGTSNPNLYWYRQAAGRGLQLLFYSVGIGQISSEVPQNLSASRPQDRQFILSSKKLLLSDSGFYLCAWSALAGSTDTQYFGPGTRLTVL.

The V and J genes are TRBV9 and TRBJ1-4, with unresolved D. Trimming took off 4 bases at V and 7 bases at J, with 11 bases between the two ends. The CDR3 has 13 residues. The germline V gene encodes CDR1 SGDLS and CDR2 YYNGEE. DNA of the CDR3: TGTGCCAGCAGCCTTGGCTCGGGTGAAAAACTGTTTTTT. Residues: CASSLGSGEKLFF.

This clone has just a few counts. V usage is TRBV12-3 or TRBV12-4 and J usage is TRBJ2-3, with D hard to call. Trimming shortened V by 9 bases and J by 0 bases, and 10 bases separated the two germline ends. The CDR3 contains 13 residues. The CDR3 region is CASLRGSTDTQYF. CDR3 nucleotide sequence: TGTGCCAGTCTAAGAGGCAGCACAGATACGCAGTATTTT.

This rearrangement joins TRBV18 to TRBJ1-3, with D perhaps matching TRBD1 (6 bases). CDR1 is KGHSH and CDR2 is LQKENI in the germline V gene. The germline V and J ends were trimmed by 2 bases and 3 bases, with 14 bases remaining between them. The length of the CDR3 is 16 residues. CDR3 bases: TGTGCCAGCTCACCAGAAAGGGGGTCCGTTGGAAACACCATATATTTT. This sequence encodes CASSPERGSVGNTIYF.

The V call is TRBV11-2, the J call TRBJ2-2; a weak D match, TRBD1 (6 bases). Trimming removed 5 bases from V and 1 base from J, with 11 bases in between. Germline CDR1 and CDR2: SGHAT and FQNNGV. The CDR3 covers 15 residues. The CDR3 here is CASSPLTGNTGELFF. In nucleotides, the CDR3 is TGTGCCAGCAGCCCTCTGACAGGGAACACCGGGGAGCTGTTTTTT.

The chain recombines TRBV10-1 with TRBJ2-7, with TRBD2 identical over 9 bases. Trimming at V came to 6 bases and at J to 6 bases, leaving 6 bases not matched to a gene. This CDR3 comprises 13 residues. Germline values: CDR1 WNHNN, CDR2 SYGVQD (reference sequence). The CDR3 nucleotides are TGCGCCAGCAGCAGGAGCGGGAGGTTCGAGCAGTACTTC. Translation gives CASSRSGRFEQYF.

The chain couples TRBV6-5 to TRBJ1-2; tentatively, D is TRBD1 (6 bases). The germline V and J ends were trimmed by 5 bases and 8 bases, with 15 bases remaining between them. The CDR3 covers 13 residues. Germline V gives CDR1 MNHEY, CDR2 SVGAGI. The CDR3 nucleotides read TGTGCCAGCAGTACAGGGCTCTCTTACGGCTACACCTTC. This encodes CASSTGLSYGYTF.

The genes are TRBV5-1 and TRBJ1-2; a possible D gene is TRBD1 (6 bases). The CDR3 loop spans 14 amino acids. Germline V gene data show CDR1 as SGHRS and CDR2 as YFSETQ. The V and J ends lost 4 bases and 6 bases respectively, with 16 bases between them. The CDR3 DNA is TGCGCCAGCAGCGAATCTACAGGGTGGGATGGCTACACCTTC. This encodes CASSESTGWDGYTF.

The gene calls are TRBV18 and TRBJ2-2; D possibly corresponds to TRBD1 (5 bases). V lost 3 bases and J lost 3, with 8 bases in between. CDR3 size: 14 residues. Germline lookup yields CDR1 KGHSH and CDR2 LQKENI. CDR3 protein: CASSPQGDTGELFF. CDR3 nucleotides: TGTGCCAGCTCACCCCAGGGCGACACCGGGGAGCTGTTTTTT.

The chain uses TRBV19 and TRBJ1-1; TRBD1 is a possible D gene (5 bases). The length of the CDR3 is 16 residues. V was shortened by 6 bases and J by 4 bases, with 21 bases between the two germline ends. Germline CDR1 and CDR2: LNHDA and SQIVND (reference sequence). The CDR3 region is CASRGGFGRVSTEAFF. In DNA, the CDR3 is TGTGCCAGTAGGGGGGGGTTCGGCCGTGTTTCCACTGAAGCTTTCTTT.

This clone was detected only once. The J gene is TRBJ1-4, the V gene TRBV5-1; 7 nucleotides align to TRBD1. Germline CDR1 is SGHRS and CDR2 is YFSETQ. The CDR3 covers 15 residues. Germline trimming cut 0 bases from V and 6 bases from J; bases unmatched to any gene: 5. CDR3 loop: CASSLGTGAYEKLFF. The CDR3 DNA reads as TGCGCCAGCAGCTTGGGCACAGGGGCATATGAAAAACTGTTTTTT.

This chain uses TRBV21-1 with TRBJ2-1; TRBD2, as called in the table, went unchecked against the DNA. TRBV21-1 is a known pseudogene. CDR3 length equals 15 residues. CDR3 coding DNA: TGTGCCAGCAGCCTGGGTGGGACTCATTACAATGAGCAGTTCTTC. It translates to CASSLGGTHYNEQFF.

The chain is built from TRBV7-9 and TRBJ1-5, with D perhaps TRBD1 (6 bases). This CDR3 spans 15 amino acids. The germline CDR1 and CDR2 sequences are SEHNR and FQNEAQ (reference sequence). V lost 1 base to trimming and J lost 2 bases, with 9 bases between them. CDR3 nucleotides: TGTGCCAGCAGCTTAGGAGGGGGAGGCAATCAGCCCCAGCATTTT. Protein sequence: CASSLGGGGNQPQHF.

This chain joins TRBV28 and TRBJ2-3, with 10 bases matching TRBD1. CDR1 and CDR2 from the germline V gene are MDHEN and SYDVKM. This CDR3 region has 17 residues. The junction had 10 bases not matched to a gene; V was cut back by 3 bases and J by 4 bases. The CDR3 bases are TGTGCCAGCAGTTTTTACGGGACAGGGGTGGTTTCAGATACGCAGTATTTT. It yields the protein CASSFYGTGVVSDTQYF.

Only one count was recorded for this clone. The gene calls are TRBV19 and TRBJ1-2; D is ambiguous. The CDR3 runs to 14 residues. V lost 3 bases to trimming and J lost 4 bases, with 12 bases between them. The germline gives CDR1 LNHDA, CDR2 SQIVND (reference sequence). The CDR3: CASSMVAGSYGYTF. The CDR3 nucleotides read TGTGCCAGTAGTATGGTGGCGGGTAGCTATGGCTACACCTTC.

This CDR3 is CASRAPYRIRYEQYF. Here the CDR3 DNA reads TGTGCCAGCAGAGCCCCTTACAGGATTCGCTACGAGCAGTACTTC. The chain combines TRBV27 with TRBJ2-7; possibly TRBD1 for D (5 bases). V was pared by 6 bases and J by 3 bases, with 18 bases between. Germline V gene sequence: CDR1 MNHEY, CDR2 SMNVEV (reference sequence). The CDR3 spans 15 residues.

In DNA form, the CDR3 reads TGCAGTGCTAGTAAGGCAGGGGATCAGAACACTGAAGCTTTCTTT. Translating gives CSASKAGDQNTEAFF. The chain combines TRBV20-1 with TRBJ1-1, with D possibly being TRBD1 (6 bases). V lost 3 bases and J lost 1, with 15 bases in between. Per germline, CDR1 DFQATT and CDR2 SNEGSKA (reference sequence). The CDR3 loop spans 15 amino acids.

This clone is a singleton in its sample. V and J are TRBV6-1 and TRBJ2-5, with 11 bases identical to TRBD2. The V and J ends lost 4 bases and 0 bases, in that order; junction bases with no gene match: 1. Germline CDR1 and CDR2: MNHNS and SASEGT. The CDR3 is 15 amino acids. The CDR3 DNA reads TGTGCCAGCAGTGGGACTAGCGGGTACCAAGAGACCCAGTACTTC. Translation: CASSGTSGYQETQYF.

The chain's CDR3 is CASSTGVTNEKLFF. The CDR3 coding sequence is TGTGCCAGCAGTACAGGGGTTACTAATGAAAAACTGTTTTTT. J is TRBJ1-4 and V is TRBV7-9, with 7 bases matching TRBD1. The CDR3 totals 14 residues. From germline, CDR1 is SEHNR and CDR2 FQNEAQ (reference sequence). The ends lost 6 bases at V and 2 bases at J; junction bases unmatched: 3.

The chain uses TRBV28 and TRBJ2-7; maybe TRBD1 (7 bases). Germline lookup yields CDR1 MDHEN and CDR2 SYDVKM. The CDR3 has 15 residues. Trimming took 3 bases from V and 0 from J, leaving 12 bases between them. CDR3 protein: CASSLEGALSYEQYF. CDR3 nucleotides: TGTGCCAGCAGTTTGGAGGGGGCCCTCTCCTACGAGCAGTACTTC.